Presented here are 18 T cell receptor beta chains from one specimen sequenced in a study of cytomegalovirus exposure and HLA in healthy donors. Primers included in the PCR were 60 Vbeta and 13 Jbeta primers. The repertoire was sequenced with immunoSEQ multiplex PCR; TCRdb's copy has only in-frame clones and lacks some. The sample has 100,000 to 150,000 clones, approximately 82% seen once. The sequenced sample was PBMCs. These TCRs come from a female donor in good health and CMV-seronegative.

The rearrangement links TRBV2 to TRBJ1-1; D is uncertain. V dropped 8 bases and J dropped 2 bases, with 6 bases sitting between them. CDR3 size: 11 residues. The germline V gene encodes CDR1 SNHLY and CDR2 FYNNEI. The CDR3 reads CASGGNTEAFF. The CDR3, as DNA: TGTGCCAGCGGAGGAAACACTGAAGCTTTCTTT. Together with reference TRBV2 and TRBJ1-1, the CDR3 gives the full variable domain: EPEVTQTPSHQVTQMGQEVILRCVPISNHLYFYWYRQILGQKVEFLVSFYNNEISEKSEIFDDQFSVERPDGSNFTLKIRSTKLEDSAMYFCASGGNTEAFFGQGTRLTVV.

This chain uses TRBV10-3 with TRBJ2-6, with D possibly being TRBD1 (6 bases). The V and J ends lost 5 bases and 4 bases respectively, with 12 bases between them. The V gene's germline CDR1 is ENHRY and CDR2 SYGVKD. The CDR3 is 15 residues long. Here the CDR3 reads CAISTGKSGANVLTF. CDR3 DNA: TGTGCCATCAGTACAGGGAAATCCGGGGCCAACGTCCTGACTTTC.

This chain connects TRBV7-2 to TRBJ2-3; 9 bases map to TRBD1. Looked up from germline, CDR1 is SGHTA and CDR2 is FQGNSA. The CDR3 runs to 13 residues. V gave up 5 bases and J gave up 7 bases; unmatched junction bases: 4. CDR3 nucleotides: TGTGCCAGCAGCCTAGGGACAGGGAATACGCAGTATTTT. This sequence encodes CASSLGTGNTQYF.

The genes are TRBV29-1 and TRBJ1-2, with a weak D call TRBD1 (6 bases). The CDR3 runs to 17 residues. Germline-derived CDR1 and CDR2 are SQVTM and ANQGSEA. V lost 2 bases and J 0 bases, leaving 19 bases between the germline ends. Here the CDR3 reads CSVEPPGGRQANYGYTF. CDR3 nucleotide sequence: TGCAGCGTTGAACCCCCGGGGGGCCGACAAGCTAACTATGGCTACACCTTC.

The V gene is TRBV6-5, the J gene TRBJ2-7; 14 nucleotides line up with TRBD2. The CDR3 is made up of 16 amino acids. V shed 4 bases and J 4 bases; nucleotides not matched to a gene: 6. Germline V CDR1 and CDR2: MNHEY, SVGAGI. CDR3 region: CASSSGLAGAHYEQYF. CDR3 sequence (DNA): TGTGCCAGCAGTTCGGGACTAGCGGGAGCCCATTACGAGCAGTACTTC.

This clone has only one observation. The J gene is TRBJ1-2, the V gene TRBV21-1; TRBD1, the D gene given by the table, was not confirmed from the DNA. TRBV21-1 is labeled a pseudogene. The CDR3 has 13 residues. The chain's CDR3 is CASTLGTYYGYTF. As DNA, the CDR3 is TGTGCCAGCACCCTCGGGACATACTATGGCTACACCTTC.

The genes are TRBV18 and TRBJ2-3; 8 nucleotides align to TRBD2. The CDR3 has 14 residues. Per the germline V gene, CDR1 is KGHSH and CDR2 is LQKENI. V shed 2 bases and J 6 bases; nucleotides not matched to a gene: 4. The CDR3 DNA follows: TGTGCCAGCTCACCAAACGGGGGGGCGGATACGCAGTATTTT. Translation gives CASSPNGGADTQYF.

This clone showed up just once. The chain links TRBV25-1 to TRBJ2-7; unclear D gene. Germline CDR1 reads MGHDK; CDR2 reads SYGVNS. The V end lost 3 bases, the J end lost 7 bases, and 10 bases lay between the germline ends. The CDR3 has 12 residues. CDR3 coding DNA: TGTGCCAGCAGTGAGGAAAGAGGTGAGCAGTACTTC. It yields the protein CASSEERGEQYF.

The sample holds a few counts of this clone. The rearrangement uses TRBV5-6 and TRBJ2-1; D perhaps matches TRBD1 (6 bases). Per the germline V gene, CDR1 is SGHDT and CDR2 is YYEEEE. The V and J ends lost 2 bases and 4 bases respectively, with 13 bases between them. This CDR3 is built from 15 residues. CDR3 DNA sequence: TGTGCCAGCAGCTTCCAGGGGTATTATTACAATGAGCAGTTCTTC. Protein product: CASSFQGYYYNEQFF.

The rearrangement links TRBV7-2 to TRBJ2-7, with TRBD2 matching over 10 bases. Germline CDR1 is SGHTA and CDR2 is FQGNSA. This CDR3 has 14 residues. V was clipped by 8 bases and J by 3 bases; unmatched bases: 7. CDR3: CASGLAGANYEQYF. The CDR3, as DNA: TGTGCCAGCGGTCTAGCGGGAGCAAACTACGAGCAGTACTTC.

The rearrangement links TRBV7-3 to TRBJ1-1; D not certain. Germline values: CDR1 SGHTA, CDR2 FQGTGA. The CDR3 extends over 13 amino acids. Deletions cut 5 bases from V and 4 bases from J, with 11 bases between. CDR3 coding DNA: TGTGCCAGCAGCGCCCCTGGGAGCACTGAAGCTTTCTTT. It translates to CASSAPGSTEAFF.

The gene calls are TRBV28 and TRBJ1-2, with D unclear. The V gene's germline CDR1 is MDHEN and CDR2 SYDVKM. Trimming shortened V by 5 bases and J by 4 bases, and 14 bases separated the two germline ends. The length of the CDR3 is 14 residues. CDR3 DNA sequence: TGTGCCAGCAGTACCTGGACTGACTTCTATGGCTACACCTTC. This gives the protein CASSTWTDFYGYTF.

This clone was seen a few times. The chain employs TRBV11-2 and TRBJ2-3; 9 bases are shared with TRBD2. The CDR3 sequence is 16 residues long. Per germline, CDR1 SGHAT and CDR2 FQNNGV. V lost 4 bases to trimming and J lost 11 bases; unmatched junction nucleotides: 16. The CDR3 loop is CASSSWSGTSSQRQYF. The CDR3 region has the DNA TGTGCCAGCAGCTCATGGTCCGGGACTAGCTCACAAAGGCAGTATTTT.

J is TRBJ2-7 and V is TRBV4-1; TRBD2 matches at 12 bases. This CDR3 is 14 amino acids long. Germline V gene lookup returns CDR1 MGHRA and CDR2 YSYEKL. V lost 4 bases, J lost 2 bases, and 0 bases stayed unmatched. The CDR3 bases are TGCGCCAGCAGCCCTAGCGGGAGGGCCTACGAGCAGTACTTC. This translates into CASSPSGRAYEQYF.

This clone was counted between two and nine times. The rearrangement joins TRBV7-2 to TRBJ2-7, with D perhaps TRBD2 (5 bases). The CDR3 covers 14 residues. Germline V gives CDR1 SGHTA, CDR2 FQGNSA. Trimming stripped 5 bases from V and 5 bases from J, with 16 bases between. The CDR3 DNA is TGTGCCAGCAGCGACTTAGGGCGGGTCCACGAGCAGTACTTC. Its protein product is CASSDLGRVHEQYF.

V usage is TRBV6-1 and J usage is TRBJ2-7; no clear D gene. V lost 7 bases and J 6 bases, leaving 10 bases between the germline ends. There are 11 residues in the CDR3. CDR1 and CDR2 (germline): MNHNS, SASEGT. The CDR3: CASNMMFEQYF. CDR3 coding DNA: TGTGCCAGCAACATGATGTTCGAGCAGTACTTC.

V and J are TRBV7-9 and TRBJ1-4, with D possibly TRBD1 on 6 matching bases. The CDR3 extends over 15 amino acids. Germline lookup yields CDR1 SEHNR and CDR2 FQNEAQ (reference sequence). V shed 1 base and J shed 3 bases, with 9 bases lying between them. The CDR3 sequence: CASSLGRGSNEKLFF. CDR3 DNA sequence: TGTGCCAGCAGCTTAGGCAGGGGTTCTAATGAAAAACTGTTTTTT. The complete variable domain, with remaining parts taken from reference TRBV7-9 and TRBJ1-4, reads DTGVSQNPRHKITKRGQNVTFRCDPISEHNRLYWYRQTLGQGPEFLTYFQNEAQLEKSRLLSDRFSAERPKGSFSTLEIQRTEQGDSAMYLCASSLGRGSNEKLFFGSGTQLSVL.

In its sample, this clone was seen once. Here the CDR3 DNA reads TGTGCCAGCAGCGAACAGGGGTCCACCTACGAGCAGTACTTC. Residues: CASSEQGSTYEQYF. This chain links TRBV9 with TRBJ2-7, with 7 bases matching TRBD1. This CDR3 is built from 14 residues. V was clipped by 3 bases and J by 2 bases; unmatched bases: 5. Germline values: CDR1 SGDLS, CDR2 YYNGEE.